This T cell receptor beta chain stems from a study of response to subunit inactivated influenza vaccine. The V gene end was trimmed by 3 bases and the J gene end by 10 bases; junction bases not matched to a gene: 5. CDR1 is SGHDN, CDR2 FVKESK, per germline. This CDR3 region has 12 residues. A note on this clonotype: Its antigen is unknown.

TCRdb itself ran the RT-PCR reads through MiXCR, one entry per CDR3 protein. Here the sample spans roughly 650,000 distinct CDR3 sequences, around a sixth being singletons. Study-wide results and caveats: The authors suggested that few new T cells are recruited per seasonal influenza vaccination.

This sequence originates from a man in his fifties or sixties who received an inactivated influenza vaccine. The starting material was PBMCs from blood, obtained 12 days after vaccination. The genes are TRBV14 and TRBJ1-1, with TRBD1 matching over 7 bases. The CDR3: CASSHRQGGAFF. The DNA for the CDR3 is TGTGCCAGCAGCCATCGACAGGGAGGAGCTTTCTTT.